These 6 T cell receptor beta chains were all obtained from the same sample, sequenced in a study of blood T cell repertoires in COVID-19. The assay was immunoSEQ multiplex PCR, and TCRdb's table has in-frame clones only and misses some. The top ten hold 15% to 20% of the sample, which has about 100,000 clones, about 80% seen once. The sequenced sample consisted of peripheral blood. These receptors were obtained from a human donor in a cohort sampled during active COVID-19.

The V and J genes are TRBV6-1 and TRBJ1-4; D may be TRBD1 (5 bases). CDR3 length: 16 residues. Between the trimmed V and J ends, which lost 4 bases and 0 bases, there was a span of 12 bases. Germline V CDR1 and CDR2: MNHNS, SASEGT. CDR3 protein: CASSVGTSATNEKLFF. As DNA, the CDR3 is TGTGCCAGCAGTGTAGGGACTTCCGCAACTAATGAAAAACTGTTTTTT.

The chain joins TRBV7-9 to TRBJ1-1; TRBD1 is a possible D gene (6 bases). In germline, CDR1 is SEHNR, CDR2 FQNEAQ (reference sequence). The CDR3 runs 14 residues. The V and J ends lost 6 bases and 2 bases respectively, with 13 bases between them. In nucleotides, the CDR3 is TGTGCCAGCAGTGCAGGGGCAGGAAACACTGAAGCTTTCTTT. Its protein product is CASSAGAGNTEAFF.

The DNA for the CDR3 is TGTGCCAGCAGCCCCGGACTCCCGAAAAACATTCAGTACTTC. Translated: CASSPGLPKNIQYF. V gene TRBV14 combines with J gene TRBJ2-4, with D possibly matching TRBD2 (5 bases). This CDR3 contains 14 residues. Trimming pared 4 bases from V and 4 bases from J, leaving 11 bases between. Germline V gene sequence: CDR1 SGHDN, CDR2 FVKESK.

This clone has a count of ten or more. The chain carries TRBV16 and TRBJ2-7; D is unclear. From germline, CDR1 is KGHSY and CDR2 FQNENV. V lost 1 base to trimming and J lost 4 bases, with 17 bases between them. CDR3 size: 16 residues. The CDR3 sequence is CASSQYYSQNTYEQYF. The CDR3 DNA reads as TGTGCCAGCAGCCAATATTACAGTCAGAATACTTACGAGCAGTACTTC.

The genes are TRBV4-1 and TRBJ2-3, with TRBD1 matching 8 bases. Germline lookup yields CDR1 MGHRA and CDR2 YSYEKL. The V and J ends lost 2 bases and 0 bases, in that order; junction bases with no gene match: 7. The CDR3 consists of 17 residues. This chain's CDR3 is CASSQRQGLGSTDTQYF. The DNA of the CDR3 is TGCGCCAGCAGCCAAAGACAGGGGCTCGGTAGCACAGATACGCAGTATTTT.

This rearrangement joins TRBV7-2 to TRBJ2-1; 10 bases match TRBD2. Germline CDR1 SGHTA, CDR2 FQGNSA. J lost 5 bases, V lost 1 base, and 5 bases had no gene match. The CDR3 runs to 16 residues. As DNA, the CDR3 is TGTGCCAGCAGCTTAGAAGCTAGCGGGGGAAACAATGAGCAGTTCTTC. Translating it yields CASSLEASGGNNEQFF.